This section outlines one TCR beta chain sequence together with its context. Its antigen is currently unknown. The junction does not match germline at one end; this may be a read error. This specimen comes from a study of tumor-infiltrating lymphocytes in primary liver carcinoma. Background on the study: Patients were both men and women, whose ages ran from 30 to 69 years.

Regarding the study as a whole: There were only about 8-25% of top clones found in all five tumor regions. For tumor-adjacent and tumor-blood pairs, overlap was less than that seen for tumor region pairs. Tumors carried a top-250-clone fraction significantly exceeding that of blood (p = 0.039).

TCR beta cDNA was made from 500 ng total RNA with a constant-region primer. Library construction for TCR beta comprised three nested multiplex PCR rounds performed with slightly modified ARM-PCR. Rounds one and two of PCR, each of around 9 cycles, were primed with TRBV1-TRBV30 forward primers and a C-beta reverse primer. TCRdb re-called the multiplex PCR reads with MiXCR, one entry per CDR3 protein. The profile shows more than 20,000 distinct CDR3 sequences, over 75% of them singletons. CDR3 length equals 13 residues. Total RNA and DNA came together from 20-30 mg of bulk tissue without cell sorting. The receptor was isolated from a woman in her twenties or thirties with primary liver carcinoma and hepatitis B virus infection. The specimen was liver tumor tissue from sampling region 2. Regarding subset: tumor region T2, inferior pole. This rearrangement joins TRBV12-3 or TRBV12-4 to TRBJ2-2, with D possibly matching TRBD2 (6 bases). CDR3 region: CASSFQNTRELFF. The CDR3 DNA is TGTGCCAGCAGTTTTCAGAACACCCGGGAGTTGTTTTTT.